Presented here are 10 T cell receptor beta chains from one specimen sequenced in a study of PD-1 blockade in classical Hodgkin lymphoma. Sequencing was performed with immunoSEQ multiplex PCR; in TCRdb, only in-frame clones are kept and a portion is missing. This sample has 35,000 to 45,000 clones; roughly three quarters occur once, and the top ten carry approximately 3%. Relapse after autologous stem cell transplantation occurred in every patient, and brentuximab vedotin exposure varied. The sample was peripheral blood mononuclear cells (PBMCs), taken before the second cycle of nivolumab. These receptors were collected from a human donor with classical Hodgkin lymphoma.

This clone was observed a single time. The chain recombines TRBV28 with TRBJ1-1, with D tentatively TRBD1 (5 bases). The CDR3 runs to 14 residues. Per germline, CDR1 MDHEN and CDR2 SYDVKM. V lost 8 bases and J 3 bases, leaving 16 bases between the germline ends. The DNA of the CDR3 is TGTGCCAGCGGTCCGGGCCGGGGGGACACTGAAGCTTTCTTT. This translates into CASGPGRGDTEAFF. Based on the CDR3 plus reference TRBV28 and TRBJ1-1, the full variable domain is DVKVTQSSRYLVKRTGEKVFLECVQDMDHENMFWYRQDPGLGLRLIYFSYDVKMKEKGDIPEGYSVSREKKERFSLILESASTNQTSMYLCASGPGRGDTEAFFGQGTRLTVV.

The chain has TRBV4-2 and TRBJ2-2, with TRBD2 matching 10 bases. V lost 0 bases to trimming and J lost 4 bases; unmatched junction nucleotides: 11. The CDR3 totals 19 residues. Germline lookup yields CDR1 LGHNA and CDR2 YNFKEQ. The CDR3 region is CASSQEGTSGARGTGELFF. The CDR3 coding sequence is TGTGCCAGCAGCCAAGAGGGTACTAGCGGGGCGAGGGGCACCGGGGAGCTGTTTTTT.

The chain uses TRBV30 and TRBJ2-4; 10 bases are a match to TRBD1. The CDR3 spans 14 residues. Germline loops: CDR1 GTSNPN, CDR2 SVGIG (reference sequence). The trim removed 3 bases at V and 8 bases at J, leaving 7 bases unmatched. The DNA of the CDR3 is TGTGCCTGGAGGTTCCGGGACAGGGGATACATTCAGTACTTC. Translating it yields CAWRFRDRGYIQYF.

CDR3 DNA sequence: TGTGCCAGCCGGTATGAGGATTTTAGTTCCTACGAGCAGTACTTC. Translated: CASRYEDFSSYEQYF. V and J are TRBV6-1 and TRBJ2-7; D not resolved. In germline, CDR1 is MNHNS, CDR2 SASEGT. CDR3 length equals 15 residues. V lost 8 bases and J lost 1, with 18 bases in between.

The V call is TRBV4-3, the J call TRBJ2-5, with TRBD2 matching 9 bases. CDR3 size: 16 residues. Trimming cost V 4 bases and J 3 bases; bases outside gene matches: 9. Germline CDR1 LGHNA, CDR2 YSLEER. This CDR3 reads CASSLHLAGREETQYF. For the CDR3, the DNA is TGCGCCAGCAGCCTTCATCTAGCGGGAAGGGAAGAGACCCAGTACTTC.

The genes are TRBV7-9 and TRBJ2-3; a possible D gene is TRBD2 (5 bases). The CDR3 spans 16 residues. CDR1 is SEHNR and CDR2 is FQNEAQ in the germline V gene (reference sequence). V lost 3 bases, J lost 0 bases, and 13 bases lay in between. This CDR3 is CASSFHHGVSTDTQYF. The CDR3 DNA sequence: TGTGCCAGCAGCTTTCACCACGGGGTCAGCACAGATACGCAGTATTTT.

V and J are TRBV7-9 and TRBJ2-1; D may be TRBD2 (6 bases). This CDR3 region has 15 residues. The germline V gene encodes CDR1 SEHNR and CDR2 FQNEAQ (reference sequence). Trimming left V 5 bases short and J 7 bases short, with 18 bases between. Here the CDR3 DNA reads TGTGCCAGCAGCCCCCTCCTCGGGAGTGGGAATGAGCAGTTCTTC. Its translation is CASSPLLGSGNEQFF.

The chain recombines TRBV9 with TRBJ2-7; TRBD1 aligns across 11 bases. Looked up from germline, CDR1 is SGDLS and CDR2 is YYNGEE. The CDR3 has 14 amino acids. Trimming took 2 bases from V and 4 from J; bases not matched to a gene: 2. DNA for the CDR3: TGTGCCAGCAGCGTTGGACAGGGGGCGTACGAGCAGTACTTC. This gives the protein CASSVGQGAYEQYF.

The chain uses TRBV7-2 and TRBJ2-1; D is unresolved. The germline V gene encodes CDR1 SGHTA and CDR2 FQGNSA. The CDR3 loop spans 14 amino acids. V was trimmed by 1 base and J by 5 bases, leaving 9 bases between them. The CDR3 region has the DNA TGTGCCAGCAGCTTAGGGGGTTGGGACAATGAGCAGTTCTTC. Protein sequence: CASSLGGWDNEQFF. Full variable domain (remainder filled in from reference TRBV7-2 and TRBJ2-1): GAGVSQSPSNKVTEKGKDVELRCDPISGHTALYWYRQSLGQGLEFLIYFQGNSAPDKSGLPSDRFSAERTGGSVSTLTIQRTQQEDSAVYLCASSLGGWDNEQFFGPGTRLTVL.

This clone turned up a few times. The gene calls are TRBV16 and TRBJ1-1; D gene ambiguous. Trimming took off 3 bases at V and 3 bases at J, with 8 bases between the two ends. The CDR3 spans 13 residues. Germline V gene sequence: CDR1 KGHSY, CDR2 FQNENV. Here the CDR3 reads CASSQEGYTEAFF. The CDR3 DNA follows: TGTGCCAGCAGCCAGGAGGGATACACTGAAGCTTTCTTT.